This record concerns one TCR beta chain sequence. Assay used: immunoSEQ multiplex PCR; TCRdb lists only in-frame clones, some missing. This table has over 30,000 clones, approximately 93% appearing once. This entry is derived from a study of T cells in tuberculosis. Time point defined: new active TB diagnosis, blood taken before or within 7 days of starting treatment. V was shortened by 4 bases and J by 0 bases, with 4 bases between the two germline ends. The CDR3 contains 13 residues. The germline gives CDR1 MNHEY, CDR2 SVGAGI. Here the sequenced sample was PBMCs, taken at tuberculosis diagnosis. This TCR derives from an adult with tuberculosis. This rearrangement joins TRBV6-5 to TRBJ2-4; D remains unclear. The CDR3 bases are TGTGCCAGCAGTTCGAGAGCCAAAAACATTCAGTACTTC. This sequence encodes CASSSRAKNIQYF.